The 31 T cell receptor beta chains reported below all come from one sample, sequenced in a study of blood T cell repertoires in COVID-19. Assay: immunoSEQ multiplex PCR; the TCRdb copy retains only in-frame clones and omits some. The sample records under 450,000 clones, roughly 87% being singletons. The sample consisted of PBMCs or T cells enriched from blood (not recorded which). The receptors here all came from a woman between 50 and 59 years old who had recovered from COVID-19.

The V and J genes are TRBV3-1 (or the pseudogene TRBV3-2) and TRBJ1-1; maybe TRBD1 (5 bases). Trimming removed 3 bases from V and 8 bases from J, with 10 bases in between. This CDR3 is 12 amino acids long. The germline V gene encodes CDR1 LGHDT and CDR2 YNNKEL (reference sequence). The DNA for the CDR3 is TGTGCCAGCAGCCAGGCTAACAGGGAAGCTTTCTTT. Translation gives CASSQANREAFF.

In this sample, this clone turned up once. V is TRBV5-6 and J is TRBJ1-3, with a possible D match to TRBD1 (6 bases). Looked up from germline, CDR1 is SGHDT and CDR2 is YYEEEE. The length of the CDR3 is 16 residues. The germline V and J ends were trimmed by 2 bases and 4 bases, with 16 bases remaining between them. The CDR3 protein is CASSFRVTGVGNTIYF. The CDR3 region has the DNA TGTGCCAGCAGCTTTAGAGTGACAGGAGTAGGAAACACCATATATTTT.

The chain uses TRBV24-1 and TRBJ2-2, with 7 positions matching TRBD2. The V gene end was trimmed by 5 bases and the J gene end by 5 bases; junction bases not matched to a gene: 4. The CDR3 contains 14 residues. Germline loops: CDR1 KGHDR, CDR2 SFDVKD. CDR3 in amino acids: CATSGGLTTGELFF. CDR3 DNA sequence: TGTGCCACCAGTGGGGGACTAACAACCGGGGAGCTGTTTTTT.

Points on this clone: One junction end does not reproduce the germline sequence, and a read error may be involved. The CDR3 is CAGSASGGNQPQHF. For the CDR3, the DNA is TGTGCCGGCAGTGCTAGTGGAGGCAATCAGCCCCAGCATTTT. This chain uses TRBV25-1 with TRBJ1-5; D is undetermined. Germline V gene sequence: CDR1 MGHDK, CDR2 SYGVNS. The length of the CDR3 is 14 residues.

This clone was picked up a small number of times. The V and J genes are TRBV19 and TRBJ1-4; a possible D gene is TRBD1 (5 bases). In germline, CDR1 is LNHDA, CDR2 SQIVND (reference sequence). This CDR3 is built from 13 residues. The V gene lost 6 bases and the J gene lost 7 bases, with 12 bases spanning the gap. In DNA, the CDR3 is TGTGCCAGTAGCCCAAGAAGGGGTGAAAAACTGTTTTTT. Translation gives CASSPRRGEKLFF.

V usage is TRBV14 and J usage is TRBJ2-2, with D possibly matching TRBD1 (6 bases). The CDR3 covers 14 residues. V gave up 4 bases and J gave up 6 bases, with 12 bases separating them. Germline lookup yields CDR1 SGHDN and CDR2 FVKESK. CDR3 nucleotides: TGTGCCAGCAGCCTACAGGGCTATGCCGGGGAGCTGTTTTTT. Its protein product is CASSLQGYAGELFF. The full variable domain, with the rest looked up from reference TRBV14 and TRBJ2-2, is EAGVTQFPSHSVIEKGQTVTLRCDPISGHDNLYWYRRVMGKEIKFLLHFVKESKQDESGMPNNRFLAERTGGTYSTLKVQPAELEDSGVYFCASSLQGYAGELFFGEGSRLTVL.

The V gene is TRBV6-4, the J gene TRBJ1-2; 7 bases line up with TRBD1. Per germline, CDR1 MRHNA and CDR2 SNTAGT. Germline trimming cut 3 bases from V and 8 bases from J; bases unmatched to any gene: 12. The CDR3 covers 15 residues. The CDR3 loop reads CASSETGIGAAGYTF. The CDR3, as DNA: TGTGCCAGCAGTGAGACAGGGATTGGGGCGGCGGGCTACACCTTC.

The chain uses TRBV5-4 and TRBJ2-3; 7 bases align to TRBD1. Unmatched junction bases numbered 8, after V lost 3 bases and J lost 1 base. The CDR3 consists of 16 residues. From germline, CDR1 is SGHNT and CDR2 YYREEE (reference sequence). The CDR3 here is CASSSPDRKRTDTQYF. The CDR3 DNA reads TGTGCCAGCAGCTCCCCGGACAGGAAACGCACAGATACGCAGTATTTT.

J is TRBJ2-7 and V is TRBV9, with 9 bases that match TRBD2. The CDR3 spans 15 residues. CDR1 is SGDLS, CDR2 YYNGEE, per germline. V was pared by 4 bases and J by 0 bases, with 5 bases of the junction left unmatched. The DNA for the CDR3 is TGTGCCAGCAGCCCAGGGACTAGCCCCTCCTACGAGCAGTACTTC. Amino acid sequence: CASSPGTSPSYEQYF.

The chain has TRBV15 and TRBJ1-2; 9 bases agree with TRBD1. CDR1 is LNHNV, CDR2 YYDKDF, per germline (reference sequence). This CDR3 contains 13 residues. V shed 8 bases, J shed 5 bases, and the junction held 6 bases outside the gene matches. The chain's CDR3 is CATSSTGGYGYTF. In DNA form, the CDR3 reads TGTGCCACCTCTTCGACAGGGGGATATGGCTACACCTTC.

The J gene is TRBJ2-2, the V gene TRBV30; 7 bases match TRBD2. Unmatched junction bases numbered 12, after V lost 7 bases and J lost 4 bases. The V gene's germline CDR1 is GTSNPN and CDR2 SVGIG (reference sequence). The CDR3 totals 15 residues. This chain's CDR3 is CASPSVAGLTGELFF. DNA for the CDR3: TGTGCCTCCCCGTCGGTAGCGGGCCTCACCGGGGAGCTGTTTTTT.

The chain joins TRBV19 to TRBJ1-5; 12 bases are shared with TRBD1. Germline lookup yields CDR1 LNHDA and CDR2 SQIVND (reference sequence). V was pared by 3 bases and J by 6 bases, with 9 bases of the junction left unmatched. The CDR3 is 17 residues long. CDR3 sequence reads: CASSIDSGTGGLQPQHF. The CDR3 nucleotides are TGTGCCAGTAGTATTGACTCCGGGACAGGGGGCCTTCAGCCCCAGCATTTT.

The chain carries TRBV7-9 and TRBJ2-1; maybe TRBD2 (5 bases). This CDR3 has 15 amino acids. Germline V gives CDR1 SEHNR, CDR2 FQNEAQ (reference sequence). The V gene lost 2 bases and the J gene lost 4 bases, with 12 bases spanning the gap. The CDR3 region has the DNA TGTGCCAGCAGCTTACGGGCGGGCCAATACAATGAGCAGTTCTTC. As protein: CASSLRAGQYNEQFF.

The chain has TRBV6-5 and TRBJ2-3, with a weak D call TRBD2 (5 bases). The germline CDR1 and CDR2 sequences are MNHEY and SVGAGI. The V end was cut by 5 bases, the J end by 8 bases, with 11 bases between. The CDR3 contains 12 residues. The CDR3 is CASSQRGGTQYF. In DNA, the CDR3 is TGTGCCAGCAGTCAACGGGGTGGTACGCAGTATTTT.

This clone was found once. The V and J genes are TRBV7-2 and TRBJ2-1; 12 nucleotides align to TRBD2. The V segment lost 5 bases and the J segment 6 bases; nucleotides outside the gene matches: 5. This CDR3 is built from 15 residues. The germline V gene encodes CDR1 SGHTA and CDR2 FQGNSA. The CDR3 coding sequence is TGTGCCAGCAGCCCTAGCGGGAGGGCAGCCAATGAGCAGTTCTTC. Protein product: CASSPSGRAANEQFF.

CDR3 residues: CASSAGTGVWTSGYTF. The CDR3 nucleotides read TGTGCCAGCAGCGCCGGGACAGGGGTATGGACTTCGGGCTACACCTTC. The genes are TRBV7-9 and TRBJ1-2; the match to TRBD1 covers 10 bases. V lost 5 bases and J lost 8; bases outside the gene matches: 14. Germline loops: CDR1 SEHNR, CDR2 FQNEAQ (reference sequence). The CDR3 consists of 16 residues.

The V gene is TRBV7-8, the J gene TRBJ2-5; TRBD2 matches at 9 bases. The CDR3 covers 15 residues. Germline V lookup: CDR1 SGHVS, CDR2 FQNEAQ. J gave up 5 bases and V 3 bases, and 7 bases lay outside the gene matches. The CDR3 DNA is TGTGCCAGCAGCTTCTGGCGGGAGGGCCATGAGACCCAGTACTTC. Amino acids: CASSFWREGHETQYF.

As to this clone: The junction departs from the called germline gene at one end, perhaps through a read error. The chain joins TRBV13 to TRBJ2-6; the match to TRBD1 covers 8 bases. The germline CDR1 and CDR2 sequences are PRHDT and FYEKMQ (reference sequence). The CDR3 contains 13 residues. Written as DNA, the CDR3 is TGTGCCAGCAGCACACAGGGGGTCAACGTCCTGACTTTC. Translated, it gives CASSTQGVNVLTF.

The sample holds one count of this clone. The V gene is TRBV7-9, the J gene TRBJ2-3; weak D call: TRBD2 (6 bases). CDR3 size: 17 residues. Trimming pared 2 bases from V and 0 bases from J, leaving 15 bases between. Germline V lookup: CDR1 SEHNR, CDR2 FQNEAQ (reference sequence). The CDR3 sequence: CASSLSYRTTSTDTQYF. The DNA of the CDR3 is TGTGCCAGCAGCTTAAGTTACAGGACTACTAGCACAGATACGCAGTATTTT. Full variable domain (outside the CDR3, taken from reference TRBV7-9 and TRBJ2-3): DTGVSQNPRHKITKRGQNVTFRCDPISEHNRLYWYRQTLGQGPEFLTYFQNEAQLEKSRLLSDRFSAERPKGSFSTLEIQRTEQGDSAMYLCASSLSYRTTSTDTQYFGPGTRLTVL.

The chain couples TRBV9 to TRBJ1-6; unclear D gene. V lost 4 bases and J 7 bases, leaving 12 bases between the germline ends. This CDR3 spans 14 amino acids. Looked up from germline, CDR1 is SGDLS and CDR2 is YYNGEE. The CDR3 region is CASSPPSGNSPLHF. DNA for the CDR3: TGTGCCAGCAGCCCCCCATCGGGGAATTCACCCCTCCACTTT.

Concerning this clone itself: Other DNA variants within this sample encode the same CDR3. For the CDR3, the DNA is TGCGCCAGCAGCAGCGGAGGCACAGATACGCAGTATTTT. Translating gives CASSSGGTDTQYF. V is TRBV5-1 and J is TRBJ2-3; possible D gene TRBD2, 5 bases. The V end lost 4 bases, the J end lost 1 base, and 7 bases lay between the germline ends. The CDR3 has 13 residues. Germline V lookup: CDR1 SGHRS, CDR2 YFSETQ.

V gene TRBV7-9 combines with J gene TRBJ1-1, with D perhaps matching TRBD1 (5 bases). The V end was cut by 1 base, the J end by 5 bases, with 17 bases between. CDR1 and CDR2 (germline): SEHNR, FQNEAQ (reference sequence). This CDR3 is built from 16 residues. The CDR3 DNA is TGTGCCAGCAGCTTAGGTGCCAGGGTGGGATGGACTGAAGCTTTCTTT. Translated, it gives CASSLGARVGWTEAFF.

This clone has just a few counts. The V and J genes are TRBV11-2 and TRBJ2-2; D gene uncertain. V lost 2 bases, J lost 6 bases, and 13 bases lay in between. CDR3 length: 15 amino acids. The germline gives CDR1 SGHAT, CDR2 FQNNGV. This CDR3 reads CASSLLSHSSGELFF. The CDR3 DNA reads TGTGCCAGCAGCTTATTATCTCATAGTTCCGGGGAGCTGTTTTTT.

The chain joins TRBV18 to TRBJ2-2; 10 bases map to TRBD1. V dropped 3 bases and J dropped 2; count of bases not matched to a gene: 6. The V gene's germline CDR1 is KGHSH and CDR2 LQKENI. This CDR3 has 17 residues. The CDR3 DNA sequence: TGTGCCAGCTCACCTACGACGACAGGGGGCAACACCGGGGAGCTGTTTTTT. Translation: CASSPTTTGGNTGELFF. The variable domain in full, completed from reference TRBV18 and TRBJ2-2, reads NAGVMQNPRHLVRRRGQEARLRCSPMKGHSHVYWYRQLPEEGLKFMVYLQKENIIDESGMPKERFSAEFPKEGPSILRIQQVVRGDSAAYFCASSPTTTGGNTGELFFGEGSRLTVL.

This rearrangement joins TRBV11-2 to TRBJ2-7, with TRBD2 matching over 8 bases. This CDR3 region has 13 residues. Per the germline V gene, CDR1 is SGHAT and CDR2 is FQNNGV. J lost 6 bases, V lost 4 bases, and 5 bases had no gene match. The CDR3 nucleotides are TGTGCCAGCAGCTACCGACGGGGGGGCGAGCAGTACTTC. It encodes CASSYRRGGEQYF.

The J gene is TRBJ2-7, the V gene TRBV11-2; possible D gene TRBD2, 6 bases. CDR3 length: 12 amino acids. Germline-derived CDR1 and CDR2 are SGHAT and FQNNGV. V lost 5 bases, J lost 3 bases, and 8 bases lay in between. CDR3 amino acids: CASSGGSYEQYF. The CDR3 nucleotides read TGTGCCAGCAGCGGGGGGAGCTACGAGCAGTACTTC.

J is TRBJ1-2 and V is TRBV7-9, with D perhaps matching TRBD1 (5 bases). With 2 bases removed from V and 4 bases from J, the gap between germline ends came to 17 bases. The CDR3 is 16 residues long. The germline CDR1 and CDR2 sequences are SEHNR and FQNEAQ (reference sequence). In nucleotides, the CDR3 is TGTGCCAGCAGCTTATCCACCAATGGGGGGATCTATGGCTACACCTTC. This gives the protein CASSLSTNGGIYGYTF.

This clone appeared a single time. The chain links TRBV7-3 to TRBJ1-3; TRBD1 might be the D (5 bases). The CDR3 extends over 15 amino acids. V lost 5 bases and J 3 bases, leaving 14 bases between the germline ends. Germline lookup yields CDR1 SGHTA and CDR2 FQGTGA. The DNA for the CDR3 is TGTGCCAGCAGCCAACGTCAGGGTGGTGGAAACACCATATATTTT. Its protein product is CASSQRQGGGNTIYF. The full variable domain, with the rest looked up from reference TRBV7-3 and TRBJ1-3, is GAGVSQTPSNKVTEKGKYVELRCDPISGHTALYWYRQSLGQGPEFLIYFQGTGAADDSGLPNDRFFAVRPEGSVSTLKIQRTERGDSAVYLCASSQRQGGGNTIYFGEGSWLTVV.

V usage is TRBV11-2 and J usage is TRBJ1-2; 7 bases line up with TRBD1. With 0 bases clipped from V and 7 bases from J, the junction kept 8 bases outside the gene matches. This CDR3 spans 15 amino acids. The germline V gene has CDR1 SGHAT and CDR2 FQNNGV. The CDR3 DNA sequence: TGTGCCAGCAGCTTAGAACCCTCAGGGGGTGGTGGCTACACCTTC. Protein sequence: CASSLEPSGGGGYTF.

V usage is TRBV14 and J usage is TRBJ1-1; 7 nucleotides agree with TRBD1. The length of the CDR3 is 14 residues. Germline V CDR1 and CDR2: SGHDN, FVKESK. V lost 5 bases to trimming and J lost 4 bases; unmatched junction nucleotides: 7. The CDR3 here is CASSSTGMGTEAFF. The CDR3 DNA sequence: TGTGCCAGCAGCTCGACAGGGATGGGCACTGAAGCTTTCTTT.

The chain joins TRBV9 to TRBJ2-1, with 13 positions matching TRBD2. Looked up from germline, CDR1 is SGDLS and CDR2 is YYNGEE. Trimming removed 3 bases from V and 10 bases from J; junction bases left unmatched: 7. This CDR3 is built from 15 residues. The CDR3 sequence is CASSAGLAGEGEQFF. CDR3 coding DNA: TGTGCCAGCAGCGCAGGACTAGCGGGGGAGGGGGAGCAGTTCTTC.